This entry is about one T cell receptor (beta chain). What it binds is unknown. This sample was taken from a study of vaccination and CD4 T cells after COVID-19. Study overall: By nasal swab PCR, the convalescent patients were SARS-CoV-2 positive, with ten or so mild cases and one severe.

Treatment defined: approximately 11-day PBMC culture with coronavirus spike peptide pools or control peptides (ViraFEST assay). The CDR3 runs 15 residues. Researchers used the Oncomine TCR Beta short-read assay to sequence DNA from cultured CD4+ T cells. MiXCR, run by TCRdb on the PCR reads, gives a single entry per CDR3 protein. The table includes just over 20,000 distinct CDR3 sequences, approximately 50% detected once. The genes are TRBV21-1 and TRBJ1-2; the D call TRBD1 from the table was never checked on the DNA. TRBV21-1 is a recognized pseudogene. The TCR sequence derives from a human donor who had recovered from COVID-19. What was sequenced was CD4+ T cells from blood, cultured in vitro. CDR3 amino acids: CASSKKSQTVHGYTF. The CDR3 nucleotides are TGTGCCAGCAGCAAAAAGTCACAGACAGTCCATGGCTACACCTTC.